This TCR beta chain was observed in a study of monozygotic twins with inflammatory bowel disease (dated by TCRdb to between 2018 and 2021). A note on the overall study: The full study comprised approximately 28 monozygotic twin pairs: nine German pairs (four IBD-concordant, five IBD-discordant) and 19 IBD-discordant Danish pairs. The search for disease-associated traits relied mainly on comparing, within discordant pairs, IBD patients with their genetically identical healthy co-twins. Each individual had, on average, about 151 000 unique TCRalpha sequences and 181 000 unique TCRbeta sequences available for analysis. Results the study describes overall, beyond this receptor: The results gave no support for a single strong signal or clonotype linked to IBD. Compared with healthy twins, IBD patients shared fewer clonotypes with other individuals, and the difference was most pronounced in patients with signs of disease activity. Measured by the inverse Simpson index, TCRbeta repertoire diversity was lower in IBD patients than in their healthy co-twins. Background noise and inter-individual variability may have been introduced into the repertoires by the differing immunosuppressive treatments among patients. No difference in repertoire similarity was observed between concordant and discordant twins, possibly owing to limited statistical power. Distinction between different T cell subtypes could not be achieved in the analysis.

The CDR3 goes from the cysteine to the phenylalanine over 15 residues. The nucleotide record is missing. CDR1 and CDR2, looked up from the germline V gene (reference sequence), are SEHNR and FQNEAQ. Library creation used 5' RACE. Preparation of each TCR library used about 4,000 ng of total RNA. For each sample, cDNA was synthesized in eight separate reactions using SMARTScribe reverse transcriptase. During cDNA synthesis, template switching introduced unique molecular identifiers that contained a 6-nucleotide sample barcode. TCRalpha and TCRbeta cDNA was amplified by two nested PCRs of roughly 16 and 10 cycles, with bead purification after each PCR. Before amplification, the cDNA was treated with uracil DNA-glycosylase and purified using the QIAquick PCR purification kit. In the second PCR, Illumina TruSeq-compatible adapters and sample-specific barcodes were added. Library quality and concentration were checked on TapeStation and Qubit, and libraries were pooled at around 4.9 ng each. Pooled libraries were sequenced on an Illumina HiSeq2500 single-index Rapid Run with 2 x 100 bp reads and custom sequencing primers. Under the source paper's analysis protocol: UMI-based consensus assembly with MiGEC version 1.2.6 was used to correct PCR and sequencing errors. V(D)J alignment, clonotype assembly and CDR3 extraction were performed with MiXCR version 2.1.1. Gene usage, clonotype sharing and MAIT/NKT TCR abundance were normalised by analysing the top 1000, 10 000 and 20 000 clonotypes per sample. Diversity was computed as the inverse Simpson index with the vegan R package after downsampling to 27 000 UMIs. Paired Mann-Whitney U tests were applied to discordant twin pairs, and Benjamini-Hochberg correction was used for multiple testing. TCRdb reprocessed the raw reads; every CDR3 protein sequence is a single record, and DNA is not supplied. TCRdb, rather than the study authors, made the V and J calls. The table of this sample itemizes approximately 300,000 distinct CDR3 sequences. The ten largest clones add up to roughly 5.8% of the sample.

A note on this clonotype: Its target antigen remains unknown.

From each donor, an approximately 2.3 ml peripheral blood sample was drawn into PAXgene tubes and stored at -80 degrees C. Without any T cell sorting, total RNA was extracted from whole blood using the PAXgene blood miRNA kit on an automated QIAcube. Peripheral blood from monozygotic twin pairs, either concordant or discordant for inflammatory bowel disease, underwent deep TCRalpha and TCRbeta repertoire profiling that used unique molecular barcoding. Smoking habits were recorded for all twin pairs, and individuals were classified as current, former or never smokers. The sequence came from a human donor with ulcerative colitis or Crohn's disease, or a healthy co-twin of an affected twin (not recorded which). Sample: blood. Recombination linked TRBV7-9 to TRBJ2-3; TCRdb's D call of TRBD1 is untestable without DNA. The CDR3 has the sequence CASSARTGSTDTQYF.